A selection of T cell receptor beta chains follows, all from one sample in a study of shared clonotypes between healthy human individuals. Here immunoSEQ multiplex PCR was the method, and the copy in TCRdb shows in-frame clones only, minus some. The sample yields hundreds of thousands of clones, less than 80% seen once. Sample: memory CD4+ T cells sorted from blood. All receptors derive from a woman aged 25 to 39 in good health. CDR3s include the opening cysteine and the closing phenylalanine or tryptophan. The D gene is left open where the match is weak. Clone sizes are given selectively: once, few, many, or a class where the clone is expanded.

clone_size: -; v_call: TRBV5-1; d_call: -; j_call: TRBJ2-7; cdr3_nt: TGCGCCAGCAGCATAGGCGGGGAGTACGAGCAGTACTTC; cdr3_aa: CASSIGGEYEQYF
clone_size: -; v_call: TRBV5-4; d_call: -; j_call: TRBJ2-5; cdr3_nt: TGTGCCAGCAGCTTGGCCGAAATGGAGACCCAGTACTTC; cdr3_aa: CASSLAEMETQYF
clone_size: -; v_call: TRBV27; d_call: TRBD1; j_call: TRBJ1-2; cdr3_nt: TGTGCCAGCAGTTCCTTACAGGGGGCGAACTATGGCTACACCTTC; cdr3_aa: CASSSLQGANYGYTF
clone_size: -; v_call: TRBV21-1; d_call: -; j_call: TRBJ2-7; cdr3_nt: TGTGCCAGCAGCAAAGAGGCGGGACAGACCAGGGACTACACCTACGAGCAGTACTTC; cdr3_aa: CASSKEAGQTRDYTYEQYF
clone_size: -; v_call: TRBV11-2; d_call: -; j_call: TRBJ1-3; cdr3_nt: TGTGCCAGCAGCTTGACGAGCTCTGGAAACACCATATATTTT; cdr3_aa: CASSLTSSGNTIYF
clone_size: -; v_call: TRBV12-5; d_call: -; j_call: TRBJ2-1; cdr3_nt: TGTGCTAGTGGACAGGGAGGTTTGAATGAGCAGTTCTTC; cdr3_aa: CASGQGGLNEQFF
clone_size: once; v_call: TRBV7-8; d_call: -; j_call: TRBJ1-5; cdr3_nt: TGTGCCAGCAGCTTTAGGTTTCGAGGGGACAATCAGCCCCAGCATTTT; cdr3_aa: CASSFRFRGDNQPQHF
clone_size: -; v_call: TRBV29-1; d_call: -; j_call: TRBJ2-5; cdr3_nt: TGCAGCGCTGTCTGGACTTGGTCGGAGACCCAGTACTTC; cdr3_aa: CSAVWTWSETQYF
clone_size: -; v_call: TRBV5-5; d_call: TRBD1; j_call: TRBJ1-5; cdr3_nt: TGTGCCAGCAGCCAGGGGGACGTAAGTCAGCCCCAGCATTTT; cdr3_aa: CASSQGDVSQPQHF
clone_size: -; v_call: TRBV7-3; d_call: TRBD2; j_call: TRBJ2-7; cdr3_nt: TGTGCCAGCAGCTTATCGGCTAGCGGGGCTTACGAGCAGTACTTC; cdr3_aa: CASSLSASGAYEQYF
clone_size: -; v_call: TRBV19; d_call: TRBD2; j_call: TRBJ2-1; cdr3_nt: TGTGCCAGTAGCGCGGGACTAGCGGAGGTGAGGGCCAATGAGCAGTTCTTC; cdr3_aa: CASSAGLAEVRANEQFF
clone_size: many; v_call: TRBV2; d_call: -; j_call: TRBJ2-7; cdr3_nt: TGTGCCAGCAGTAAAATCTACGAGCAGTACTTC; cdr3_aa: CASSKIYEQYF
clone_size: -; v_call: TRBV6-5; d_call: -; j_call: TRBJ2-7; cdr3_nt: TGTGCCAGCAGTTACATCCAGGGTTACTACGAGCAGTACTTC; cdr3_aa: CASSYIQGYYEQYF
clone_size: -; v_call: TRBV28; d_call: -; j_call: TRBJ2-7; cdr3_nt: TGTGCCAGCAGTTCCTACTCTTACGAGCAGTACTTC; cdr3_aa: CASSSYSYEQYF
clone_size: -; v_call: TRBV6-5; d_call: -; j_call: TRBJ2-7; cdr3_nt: TGTGCCAGCAGTTACAACAGGTTTAACTACGAGCAGTACTTC; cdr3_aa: CASSYNRFNYEQYF
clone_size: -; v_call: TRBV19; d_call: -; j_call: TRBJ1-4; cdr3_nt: TGTGCCAGTAGTAGATCGGACAGAAATAATGAAAAACTGTTTTTT; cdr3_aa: CASSRSDRNNEKLFF
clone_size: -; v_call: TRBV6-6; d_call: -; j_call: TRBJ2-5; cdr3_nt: TGTGCCAGCAGTTACGCCGGAGCAGGGGCGGTGACCCAGTACTTC; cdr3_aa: CASSYAGAGAVTQYF
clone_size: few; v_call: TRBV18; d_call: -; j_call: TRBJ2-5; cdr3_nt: TGTGCCAGCTCACCGGTCGGGGTAAGGGAGACCCAGTACTTC; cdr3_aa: CASSPVGVRETQYF
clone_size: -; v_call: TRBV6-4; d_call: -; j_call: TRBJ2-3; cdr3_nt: TGTGCCAGCAGCCCCGAGGACGACTCGACAGATACGCAGTATTTT; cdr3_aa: CASSPEDDSTDTQYF
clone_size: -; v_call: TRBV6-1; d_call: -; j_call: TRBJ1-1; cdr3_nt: TGTGCCAGCAGTGAAGATTGGGAGGGGGGCACTGAAGCTTTCTTT; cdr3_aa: CASSEDWEGGTEAFF
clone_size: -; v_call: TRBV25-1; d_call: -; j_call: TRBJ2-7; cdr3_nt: TGTGCCACGTTTGGGACTGCGGGCCACGAGCAGTACTTC; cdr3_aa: CATFGTAGHEQYF
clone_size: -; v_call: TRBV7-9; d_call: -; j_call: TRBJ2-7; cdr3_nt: TGTGCCAGCAGCCGAGATAGGGCAGGCCCAGTCTTC; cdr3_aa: CASSRDRAGPVF
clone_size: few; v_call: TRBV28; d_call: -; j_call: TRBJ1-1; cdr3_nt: TGTGCCAGTAGTCGTTGGCGTGGAACTGAAGCTTTCTTT; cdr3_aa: CASSRWRGTEAFF
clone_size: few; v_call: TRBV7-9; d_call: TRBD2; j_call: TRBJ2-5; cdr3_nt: TGTGCCAGCAGCTTATCGCGACTAGCGGGAGAAGAGACCCAGTACTTC; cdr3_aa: CASSLSRLAGEETQYF
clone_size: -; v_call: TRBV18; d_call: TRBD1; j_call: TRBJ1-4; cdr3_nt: TGTGCCAGCTCTCTGGGACAGGGGAACGAAAAACTGTTTTTT; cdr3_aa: CASSLGQGNEKLFF
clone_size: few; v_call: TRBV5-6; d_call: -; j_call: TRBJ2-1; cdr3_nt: TGTGCCAGCAGCTTGGTATCCAAACACTACTACAATGAGCAGTTCTTC; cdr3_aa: CASSLVSKHYYNEQFF
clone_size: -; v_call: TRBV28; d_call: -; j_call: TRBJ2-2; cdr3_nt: TGTGCCAGCAGCCTTCTTGGGACCGGGGAGCTGTTTTTT; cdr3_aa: CASSLLGTGELFF
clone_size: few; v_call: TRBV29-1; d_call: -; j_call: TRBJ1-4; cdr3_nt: TGCAGCGTTGAAGAAACAGGGAATGAAAAACTGTTTTTT; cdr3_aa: CSVEETGNEKLFF
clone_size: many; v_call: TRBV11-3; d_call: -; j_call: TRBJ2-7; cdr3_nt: TGTGCCAGCAGCTCTACCGGGAGTACATACGAGCAGTACTTC; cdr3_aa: CASSSTGSTYEQYF
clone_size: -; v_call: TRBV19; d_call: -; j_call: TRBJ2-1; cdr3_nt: TGTGCCAGTAGTAGAGGGGGACGTATCAATGAGCAGTTCTTC; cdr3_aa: CASSRGGRINEQFF
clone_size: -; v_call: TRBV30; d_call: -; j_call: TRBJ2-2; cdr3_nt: TGTGCCTGGAGTAGAGGCCGAAACACCGGGGAGCTGTTTTTT; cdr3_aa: CAWSRGRNTGELFF
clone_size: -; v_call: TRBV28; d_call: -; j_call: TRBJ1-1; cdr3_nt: TGTGCCAGCAGTTTACCGTTCTTGTACGCCAGGGACAACACTGAAGCTTTCTTT; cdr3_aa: CASSLPFLYARDNTEAFF
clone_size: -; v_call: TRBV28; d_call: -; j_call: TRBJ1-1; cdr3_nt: TGTGCCAGCAGTTTCGCTTTTCGGTTGAACACTGAAGCTTTCTTT; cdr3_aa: CASSFAFRLNTEAFF
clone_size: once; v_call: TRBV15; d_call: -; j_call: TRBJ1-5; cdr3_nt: TGTGCCACCAGCAGCAGCCTCAGAGCCGGCGGGGGGTCGGGCAATCAGCCCCAGCATTTT; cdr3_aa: CATSSSLRAGGGSGNQPQHF
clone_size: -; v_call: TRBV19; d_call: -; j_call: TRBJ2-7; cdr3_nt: TGTGCCAGTAGTATGGTAGCAGCCTCCTACGAGCAGTACTTC; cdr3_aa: CASSMVAASYEQYF
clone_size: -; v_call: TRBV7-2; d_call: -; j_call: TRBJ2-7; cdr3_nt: TGTGCCAGCAGCTTAGCTAGCCCATACGAGCAGTACTTC; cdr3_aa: CASSLASPYEQYF
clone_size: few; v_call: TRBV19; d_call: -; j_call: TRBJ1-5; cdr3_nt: TGTGCCAGTATCGGTTTGGGGGCCCAGCATTTT; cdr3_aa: CASIGLGAQHF
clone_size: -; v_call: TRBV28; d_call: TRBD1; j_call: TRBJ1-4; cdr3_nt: TGTGCCAGCAGTTCCGGGGACAGGGTTAATGAAAAACTGTTTTTT; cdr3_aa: CASSSGDRVNEKLFF
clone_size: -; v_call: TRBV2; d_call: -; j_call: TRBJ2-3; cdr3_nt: TGTGCCAGCGCCGAAAGGGGTGGGGAGACAGATACGCAGTATTTT; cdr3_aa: CASAERGGETDTQYF
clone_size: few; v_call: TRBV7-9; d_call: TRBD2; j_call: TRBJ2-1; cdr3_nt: TGTGCCAGCAGCCACGGACTAGCGGGAGTGCGGGAGCAGTTCTTC; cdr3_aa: CASSHGLAGVREQFF
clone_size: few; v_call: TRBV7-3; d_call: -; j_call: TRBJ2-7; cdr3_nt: TGTGCCAGCCAAGGGACTGTAACCTACGAGCAGTACTTC; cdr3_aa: CASQGTVTYEQYF
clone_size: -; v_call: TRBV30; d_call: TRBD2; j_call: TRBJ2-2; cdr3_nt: TGTGCCTGGAGGAGATGGCGGGAGGCGGTCGGGGAGCTGTTTTTT; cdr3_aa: CAWRRWREAVGELFF
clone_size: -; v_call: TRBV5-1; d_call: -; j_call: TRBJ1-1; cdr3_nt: TGCGCCAGCAGCTTAACAACCGGGCCTACTCCCGCCGGGACTGAAGCTTTCTTT; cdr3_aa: CASSLTTGPTPAGTEAFF
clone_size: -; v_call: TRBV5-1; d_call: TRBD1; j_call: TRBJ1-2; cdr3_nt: TGCGCCAGCAGCTTGGGACAGGGTGTCGGGGGCTACACCTTC; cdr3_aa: CASSLGQGVGGYTF
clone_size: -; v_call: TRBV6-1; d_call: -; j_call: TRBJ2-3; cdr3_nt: TGTGCCAGCAGTGGGAGGGGGAGGACAGATACGCAGTATTTT; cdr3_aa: CASSGRGRTDTQYF
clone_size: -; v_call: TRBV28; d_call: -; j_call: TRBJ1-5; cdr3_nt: TGTGCCAGCAATTTCCAGTATGGGGGCAATCAGCCCCAGCATTTT; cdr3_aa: CASNFQYGGNQPQHF
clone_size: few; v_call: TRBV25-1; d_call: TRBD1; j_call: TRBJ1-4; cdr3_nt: TGTGCCAGCAGTAGCTCCCGGACAGGGTCTAATGAAAAACTGTTTTTT; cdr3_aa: CASSSSRTGSNEKLFF
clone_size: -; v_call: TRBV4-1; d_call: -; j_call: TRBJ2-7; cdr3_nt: TGCGCCAGCAGCCTAGACCCGGCTTTTGGGGAGCAGTACTTC; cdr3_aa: CASSLDPAFGEQYF
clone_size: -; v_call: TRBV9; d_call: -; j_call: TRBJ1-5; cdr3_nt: TGTGCCAGCAGCGTCCTTACCGCCAGTCAGCCCCAGCATTTT; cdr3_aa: CASSVLTASQPQHF
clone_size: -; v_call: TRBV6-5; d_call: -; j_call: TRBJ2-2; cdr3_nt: TGTGCCAGCAGTCTGAGGGGAAGCGGGGAGCTGTTTTTT; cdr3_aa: CASSLRGSGELFF
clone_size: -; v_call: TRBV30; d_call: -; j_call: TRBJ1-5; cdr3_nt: TGTGCCTGGAGTGCCTCCGGGACGGCGATCTATAGCAATCAGCCCCAGCATTTT; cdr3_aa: CAWSASGTAIYSNQPQHF
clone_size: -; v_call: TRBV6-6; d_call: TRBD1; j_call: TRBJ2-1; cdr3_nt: TGTGCCAGCAGTCAGGGGACAGGGTACAATGAGCAGTTCTTC; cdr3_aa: CASSQGTGYNEQFF
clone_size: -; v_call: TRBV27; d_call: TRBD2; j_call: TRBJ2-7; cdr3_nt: TGTGCCAGCAGGTTCCTAGCGGGACAAGGGTACGAGCAGTACTTC; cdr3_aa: CASRFLAGQGYEQYF
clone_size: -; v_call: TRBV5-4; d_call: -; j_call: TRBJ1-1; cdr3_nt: TGTGCCAGCAGCCGGCATATGAACACTGAAGCTTTCTTT; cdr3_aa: CASSRHMNTEAFF